One T cell receptor (beta chain) is described in this entry. Its specificity is unknown. These data belong to a study of molecular identifiers for immune sequencing clone quantification. Broader study findings: Clones above 20 RNA copies contained over 97% of effector molecules and under 1% of naive molecules.

V shed 8 bases and J shed 2 bases, with 15 bases lying between them. The CDR3 consists of 14 residues. CDR1 is MNHEY and CDR2 is SVGEGT in the germline V gene. Using its own MiXCR run on the PCR reads, TCRdb lists one record per CDR3 protein. The sample carries about 510,000 distinct CDR3 sequences, around a fifth recorded once. In the sort, naive CD8 T cells were defined as CD8+CD4-CCR7+CD45RA+. The material sequenced was naive CD8+ T cells from blood, with Jurkat cell RNA spiked in. Indicated subset: FACS-sorted CD8+CD4-CCR7+CD45RA+ naive T cells. The receptor was isolated from a human donor in good health. Some libraries in this study had Jurkat cell RNA spiked in. This chain links TRBV6-2 or TRBV6-3 with TRBJ1-1; no definite D call. The DNA of the CDR3 is TGTGCCAGCGGGCCAGAAAATATAAACACTGAAGCTTTCTTT. This translates into CASGPENINTEAFF.